The source of this TCR beta chain is a study of radiotherapy plus CTLA-4 blockade in lung cancer. Whole-study context: Among patients, over 15% showed objective responses, and 30% to 35% had disease control. Overall study results and limits: There was expansion of tumor-derived TCR clones in blood after radiotherapy plus ipilimumab. Early blood T cell clone dynamics reportedly forecast response best, with interferon-beta.

It was focal radiation plus CTLA-4 blockade with ipilimumab that patients with chemo-refractory metastatic non-small-cell lung cancer received. Using immunoSEQ multiplex PCR, the repertoire was profiled, and TCRdb retains in-frame clones only, with some absent. Of around 110,000 clones in the sample, around 90% are singletons; the top ten hold 5.5% to 7%. Of note for this clone: Antigen: not known.

The sequences come from peripheral blood, collected from a patient treated with radiotherapy plus ipilimumab. The TCR sequence derives from a human donor with non-small cell lung cancer that progressed on radiotherapy plus ipilimumab.

This CDR3 is CSVDPGTGRADTQYF. For the CDR3, the DNA is TGCAGCGTTGATCCTGGGACAGGGAGGGCAGATACGCAGTATTTT. This sequence joins TRBV29-1 and TRBJ2-3; 9 positions agree with TRBD1. Germline assignment: CDR1 SQVTM and CDR2 ANQGSEA. V was pared by 3 bases and J by 4 bases, with 8 bases of the junction left unmatched. This CDR3 is built from 15 residues.